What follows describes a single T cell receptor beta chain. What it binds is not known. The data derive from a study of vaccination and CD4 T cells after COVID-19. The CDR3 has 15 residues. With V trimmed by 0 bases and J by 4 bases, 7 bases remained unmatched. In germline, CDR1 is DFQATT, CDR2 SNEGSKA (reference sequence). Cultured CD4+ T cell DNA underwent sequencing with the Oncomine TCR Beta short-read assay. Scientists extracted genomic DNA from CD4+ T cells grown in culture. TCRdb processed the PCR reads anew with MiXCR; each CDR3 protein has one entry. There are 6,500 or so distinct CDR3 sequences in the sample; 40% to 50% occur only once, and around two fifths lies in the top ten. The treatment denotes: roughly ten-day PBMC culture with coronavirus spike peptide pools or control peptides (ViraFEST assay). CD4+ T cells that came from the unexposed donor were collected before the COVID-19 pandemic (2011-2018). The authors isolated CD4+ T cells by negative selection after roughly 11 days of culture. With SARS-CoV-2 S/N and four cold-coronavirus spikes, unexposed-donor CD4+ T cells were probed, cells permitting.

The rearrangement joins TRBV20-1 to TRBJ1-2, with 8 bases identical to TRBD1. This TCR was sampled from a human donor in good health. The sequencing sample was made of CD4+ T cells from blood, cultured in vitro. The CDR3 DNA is TGCAGTGCTAGAGATGGCAGGGGGCAAGGCTATGGCTACACCTTC. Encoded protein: CSARDGRGQGYGYTF.